This T cell receptor (beta chain) stems from a study of vaccination and CD4 T cells after COVID-19. Study context: Two of the convalescents were Hispanic, and convalescents were six males and four females. Every culture used as a control got a CEFX pool, an HIV-1 Nef pool, or no peptide. Investigators took post-vaccine samples a median about 65 days after dose two, within a range of 14 to 241. General study points: For convalescent patients, 304 of the 307 vaccine-specific clones analyzed were classified as spike mono-reactive.

With the Oncomine TCR Beta short-read assay, DNA from cultured CD4+ T cells was sequenced. One entry per CDR3 protein results from TCRdb running MiXCR on the PCR reads. The sample records 15,000 or so distinct CDR3 sequences, more than 40% being singletons. The treatment: roughly 10-day PBMC culture with coronavirus spike peptide pools or control peptides (ViraFEST assay). This CDR3 spans 16 amino acids. The trim removed 2 bases at V and 3 bases at J, leaving 0 bases unmatched. Germline V gene lookup returns CDR1 KGHSH and CDR2 LQKENI. A remark on this clonotype: The antigen remains unidentified.

The chain is built from TRBV18 and TRBJ2-2; 13 positions agree with TRBD2. The origin of this receptor is a human donor who had recovered from COVID-19. The sequenced sample was CD4+ T cells from blood, cultured in vitro. The CDR3 protein is CASSPGLAGDTGELFF. Written as DNA, the CDR3 is TGTGCCAGCTCACCAGGACTAGCGGGGGACACCGGGGAGCTGTTTTTT.